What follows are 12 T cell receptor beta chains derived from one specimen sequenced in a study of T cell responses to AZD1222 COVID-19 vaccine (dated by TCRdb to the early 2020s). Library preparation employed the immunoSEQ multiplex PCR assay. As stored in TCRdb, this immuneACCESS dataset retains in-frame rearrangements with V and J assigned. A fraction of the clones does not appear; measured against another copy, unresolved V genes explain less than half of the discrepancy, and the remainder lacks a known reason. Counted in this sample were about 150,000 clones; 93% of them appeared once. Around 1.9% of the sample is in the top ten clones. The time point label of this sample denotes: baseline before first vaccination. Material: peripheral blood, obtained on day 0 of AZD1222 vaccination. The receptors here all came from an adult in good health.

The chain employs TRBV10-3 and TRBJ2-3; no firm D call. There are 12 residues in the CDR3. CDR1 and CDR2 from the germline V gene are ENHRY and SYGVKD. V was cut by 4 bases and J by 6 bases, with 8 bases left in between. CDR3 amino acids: CAISGSGDTQYF. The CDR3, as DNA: TGTGCCATCAGTGGTAGTGGCGATACGCAGTATTTT.

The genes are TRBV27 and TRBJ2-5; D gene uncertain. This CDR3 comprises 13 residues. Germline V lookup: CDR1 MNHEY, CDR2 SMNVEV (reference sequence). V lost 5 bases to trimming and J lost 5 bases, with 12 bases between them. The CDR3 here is CASSLVARETQYF. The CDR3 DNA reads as TGTGCCAGCAGTCTAGTTGCCCGGGAGACCCAGTACTTC.

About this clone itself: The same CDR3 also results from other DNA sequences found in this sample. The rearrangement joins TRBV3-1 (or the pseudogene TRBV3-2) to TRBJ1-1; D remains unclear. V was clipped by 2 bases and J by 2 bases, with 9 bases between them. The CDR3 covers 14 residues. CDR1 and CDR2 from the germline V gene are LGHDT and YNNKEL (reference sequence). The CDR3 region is CASSQPGPNTEAFF. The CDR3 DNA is TGTGCCAGCAGCCAACCTGGACCCAACACTGAAGCTTTCTTT.

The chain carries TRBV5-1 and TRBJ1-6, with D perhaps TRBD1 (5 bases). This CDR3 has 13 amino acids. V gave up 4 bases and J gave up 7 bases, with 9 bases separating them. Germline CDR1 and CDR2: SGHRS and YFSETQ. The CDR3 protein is CASSGRVNSPLHF. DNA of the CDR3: TGCGCCAGCAGCGGCAGGGTAAATTCACCCCTCCACTTT.

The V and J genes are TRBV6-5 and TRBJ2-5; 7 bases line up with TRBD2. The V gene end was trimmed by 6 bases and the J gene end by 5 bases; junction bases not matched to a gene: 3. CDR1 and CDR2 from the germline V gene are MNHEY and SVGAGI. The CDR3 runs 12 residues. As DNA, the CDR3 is TGTGCCAGCAGCCGGGAGGAGGAGACCCAGTACTTC. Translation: CASSREEETQYF.

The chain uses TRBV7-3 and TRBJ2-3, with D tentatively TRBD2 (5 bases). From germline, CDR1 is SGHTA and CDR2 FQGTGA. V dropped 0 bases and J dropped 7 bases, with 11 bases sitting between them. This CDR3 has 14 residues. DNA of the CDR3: TGTGCCAGCAGCTTAACCTTGTCGGGGTATACGCAGTATTTT. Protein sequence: CASSLTLSGYTQYF.

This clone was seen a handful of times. CDR3 in amino acids: CASSLKGSNEQFF. The CDR3 coding sequence is TGTGCCAGCAGCTTAAAAGGGAGCAATGAGCAGTTCTTC. V is TRBV7-2 and J is TRBJ2-1; D perhaps matches TRBD2 (5 bases). This CDR3 is 13 amino acids long. Looked up from germline, CDR1 is SGHTA and CDR2 is FQGNSA. The V gene lost 2 bases and the J gene lost 6 bases, with 8 bases spanning the gap.

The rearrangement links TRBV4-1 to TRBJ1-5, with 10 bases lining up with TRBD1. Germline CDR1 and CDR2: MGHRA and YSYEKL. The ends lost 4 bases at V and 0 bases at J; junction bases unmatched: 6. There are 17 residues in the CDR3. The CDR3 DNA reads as TGCGCCAGCAGCCCTGGACAGGGGGATCTTAGCAATCAGCCCCAGCATTTT. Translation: CASSPGQGDLSNQPQHF.

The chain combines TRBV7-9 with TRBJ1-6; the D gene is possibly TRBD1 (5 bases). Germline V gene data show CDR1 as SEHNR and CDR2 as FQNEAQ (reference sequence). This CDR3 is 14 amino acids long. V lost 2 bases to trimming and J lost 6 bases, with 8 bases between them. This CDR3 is CASSLWDLNSPLHF. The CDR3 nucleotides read TGTGCCAGCAGCTTATGGGACCTTAATTCACCCCTCCACTTT.

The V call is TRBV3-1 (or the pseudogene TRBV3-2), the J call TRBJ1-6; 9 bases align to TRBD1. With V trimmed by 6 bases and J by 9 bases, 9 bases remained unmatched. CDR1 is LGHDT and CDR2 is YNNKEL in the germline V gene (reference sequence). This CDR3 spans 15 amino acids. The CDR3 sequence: CASSPTQGAISPLHF. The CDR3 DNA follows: TGTGCCAGCAGTCCAACACAGGGGGCTATTTCACCCCTCCACTTT.

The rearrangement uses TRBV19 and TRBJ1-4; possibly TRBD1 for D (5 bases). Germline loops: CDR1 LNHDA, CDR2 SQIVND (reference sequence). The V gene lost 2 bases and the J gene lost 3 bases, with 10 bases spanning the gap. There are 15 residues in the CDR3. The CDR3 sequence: CASSIRGRANEKLFF. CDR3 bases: TGTGCCAGTAGTATAAGGGGAAGAGCTAATGAAAAACTGTTTTTT. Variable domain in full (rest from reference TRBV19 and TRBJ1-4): DGGITQSPKYLFRKEGQNVTLSCEQNLNHDAMYWYRQDPGQGLRLIYYSQIVNDFQKGDIAEGYSVSREKKESFPLTVTSAQKNPTAFYLCASSIRGRANEKLFFGSGTQLSVL.

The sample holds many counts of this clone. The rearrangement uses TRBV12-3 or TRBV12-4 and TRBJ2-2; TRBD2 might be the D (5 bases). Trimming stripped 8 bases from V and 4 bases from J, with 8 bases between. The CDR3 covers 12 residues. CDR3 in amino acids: CASRRGTGELFF. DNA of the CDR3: TGTGCCAGCCGACGGGGCACCGGGGAGCTGTTTTTT.